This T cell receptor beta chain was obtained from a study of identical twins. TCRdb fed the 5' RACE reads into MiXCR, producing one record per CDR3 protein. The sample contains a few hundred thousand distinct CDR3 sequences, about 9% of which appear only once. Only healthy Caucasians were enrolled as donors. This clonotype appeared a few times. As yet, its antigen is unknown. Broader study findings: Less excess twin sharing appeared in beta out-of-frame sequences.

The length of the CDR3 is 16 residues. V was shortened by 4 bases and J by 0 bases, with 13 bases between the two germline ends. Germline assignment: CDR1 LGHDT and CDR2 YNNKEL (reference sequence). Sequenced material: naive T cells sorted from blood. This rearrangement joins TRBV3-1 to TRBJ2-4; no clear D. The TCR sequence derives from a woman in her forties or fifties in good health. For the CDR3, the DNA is TGTGCCAGCAGCCTTTCAGAGCAACTAGCCAAAAACATTCAGTACTTC. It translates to CASSLSEQLAKNIQYF.